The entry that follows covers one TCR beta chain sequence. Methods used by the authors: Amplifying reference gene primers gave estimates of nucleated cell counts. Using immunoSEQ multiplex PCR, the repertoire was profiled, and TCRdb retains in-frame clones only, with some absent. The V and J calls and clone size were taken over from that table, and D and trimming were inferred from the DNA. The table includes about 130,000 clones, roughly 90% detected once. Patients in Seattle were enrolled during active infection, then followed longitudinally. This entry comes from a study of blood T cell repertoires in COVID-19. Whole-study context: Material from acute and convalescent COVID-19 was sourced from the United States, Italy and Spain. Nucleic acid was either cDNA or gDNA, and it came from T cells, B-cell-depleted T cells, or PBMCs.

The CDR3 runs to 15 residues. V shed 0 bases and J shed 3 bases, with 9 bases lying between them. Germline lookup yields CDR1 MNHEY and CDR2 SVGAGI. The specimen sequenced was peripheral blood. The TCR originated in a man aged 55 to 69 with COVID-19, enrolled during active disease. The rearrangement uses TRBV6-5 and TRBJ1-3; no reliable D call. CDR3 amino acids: CASSYSGSYGNTIYF. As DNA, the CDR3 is TGTGCCAGCAGTTACTCAGGGAGTTATGGAAACACCATATATTTT.